These 23 T cell receptor beta chains share one sample of origin, sequenced in a study of blood T cell repertoires in COVID-19. Some clones are missing from TCRdb's copy, which holds only in-frame ones; the method was immunoSEQ multiplex PCR. Of about 120,000 clones detected, over 60% appear once; the ten largest clones hold 7.9%. The sample comprised peripheral blood. Receptors originate from a human donor in a cohort sampled during active COVID-19.

The J gene is TRBJ2-7, the V gene TRBV27, with 7 nucleotides matching TRBD1. CDR1 and CDR2 (germline): MNHEY, SMNVEV (reference sequence). V dropped 4 bases and J dropped 5; count of bases not matched to a gene: 17. This CDR3 spans 17 amino acids. The CDR3 DNA follows: TGTGCCAGCAGTTACTACCCTCCGGGACAGACAATTGACGAGCAGTACTTC. Its protein is CASSYYPPGQTIDEQYF.

V usage is TRBV9 and J usage is TRBJ1-4, with D unresolved. Germline CDR1 and CDR2: SGDLS and YYNGEE. This CDR3 spans 16 amino acids. Trimming stripped 1 base from V and 8 bases from J, with 18 bases between. Here the CDR3 reads CASSVIPGSYREKLFF. Written as DNA, the CDR3 is TGTGCCAGCAGCGTAATTCCCGGGTCATATCGGGAAAAACTGTTTTTT.

This chain links TRBV14 with TRBJ2-1; 14 bases line up with TRBD2. Trimming took 0 bases from V and 8 from J; bases not matched to a gene: 6. Germline V gives CDR1 SGHDN, CDR2 FVKESK. This CDR3 has 17 amino acids. The CDR3 DNA reads as TGTGCCAGCAGCCAAGATCGACTAGCGGGAGGGCCGGATGAGCAGTTCTTC. Translation: CASSQDRLAGGPDEQFF.

The rearrangement uses TRBV27 and TRBJ2-7; 8 bases align to TRBD1. J lost 7 bases, V lost 5 bases, and 10 bases had no gene match. The CDR3 length is 14 residues. Per the germline V gene, CDR1 is MNHEY and CDR2 is SMNVEV (reference sequence). CDR3 DNA: TGTGCCAGCAGTATCCGGGACAGGCGATCAGAGCAGTACTTC. This sequence encodes CASSIRDRRSEQYF.

This clone has just a few counts. The rearrangement joins TRBV25-1 to TRBJ1-1, with D hard to call. V was pared by 3 bases and J by 7 bases, with 12 bases between. CDR3 length: 13 residues. Per germline, CDR1 MGHDK and CDR2 SYGVNS. The CDR3 protein is CASSERILGEAFF. For the CDR3, the DNA is TGTGCCAGCAGTGAGCGTATTCTAGGTGAAGCTTTCTTT.

V and J are TRBV12-3 or TRBV12-4 and TRBJ1-4; D call uncertain. Between the trimmed V and J ends, which lost 2 bases and 7 bases, there was a span of 8 bases. The CDR3 loop spans 13 amino acids. This chain's CDR3 is CASSLLQTEKLFF. CDR3 DNA: TGTGCCAGCAGTTTATTACAAACTGAAAAACTGTTTTTT.

The chain links TRBV27 to TRBJ2-7, with 9 bases matching TRBD1. The CDR3 runs 17 residues. Germline V gene sequence: CDR1 MNHEY, CDR2 SMNVEV (reference sequence). V shed 3 bases and J 2 bases; nucleotides not matched to a gene: 11. CDR3 sequence (DNA): TGTGCCAGCAGTTTCAGGGGGGGGCGACAGGGGGCCTACGAGCAGTACTTC. This encodes CASSFRGGRQGAYEQYF.

The chain carries TRBV6-5 and TRBJ1-3, with D unresolved. Germline loops: CDR1 MNHEY, CDR2 SVGAGI. V dropped 3 bases and J dropped 4 bases, with 13 bases sitting between them. This CDR3 contains 15 residues. The CDR3 DNA reads TGTGCCAGCAGTTATAGCGGGATAGCGGGAAACACCATATATTTT. Protein: CASSYSGIAGNTIYF.

The rearrangement uses TRBV21-1 and TRBJ1-1. TRBV21-1 is designated a pseudogene. CDR3 length equals 13 residues. CDR3 amino acids: CASSRGENTEAFF. CDR3 sequence (DNA): TGTGCCAGCAGCAGGGGGGAGAACACTGAAGCTTTCTTT.

The gene calls are TRBV7-9 and TRBJ2-7, with D perhaps TRBD1 (6 bases). V was shortened by 4 bases and J by 5 bases, with 12 bases between the two germline ends. The CDR3 totals 13 residues. Germline V gene lookup returns CDR1 SEHNR and CDR2 FQNEAQ (reference sequence). The CDR3 DNA reads as TGTGCCAGCAGCTCTGGGGACATCGACGAGCAGTACTTC. Translating gives CASSSGDIDEQYF.

This clone was observed a single time. The V call is TRBV5-4, the J call TRBJ1-1; 8 nucleotides align to TRBD1. V dropped 4 bases and J dropped 6; count of bases not matched to a gene: 8. There are 14 residues in the CDR3. Germline loops: CDR1 SGHNT, CDR2 YYREEE (reference sequence). CDR3: CASSLGTGRAEAFF. CDR3 sequence (DNA): TGTGCCAGCAGCCTCGGGACAGGCCGCGCTGAAGCTTTCTTT.

This chain uses TRBV7-8 with TRBJ2-3; 14 bases line up with TRBD2. The CDR3 extends over 18 amino acids. V shed 5 bases and J 1 base; nucleotides not matched to a gene: 8. CDR1 SGHVS and CDR2 FQNEAQ come from the germline V gene. DNA for the CDR3: TGTGCCAGCAGCCCGGGACTAGCGGGAGAAAGGGGCACAGATACGCAGTATTTT. It translates to CASSPGLAGERGTDTQYF. Supplemented by reference TRBV7-8 and TRBJ2-3, the full variable domain reads GAGVSQSPRYKVAKRGQDVALRCDPISGHVSLFWYQQALGQGPEFLTYFQNEAQLDKSGLPSDRFFAERPEGSVSTLKIQRTQQEDSAVYLCASSPGLAGERGTDTQYFGPGTRLTVL.

The rearrangement links TRBV7-6 to TRBJ2-7, with 12 bases matching TRBD1. The J segment lost 3 bases and the V segment lost 5 bases, leaving 11 bases of the junction unmatched. Germline CDR1 is SGHVS and CDR2 is FNYEAQ. There are 17 residues in the CDR3. The CDR3 here is CASSAAPGQGAIYEQYF. The CDR3 DNA reads TGTGCCAGCAGCGCGGCCCCGGGACAGGGGGCGATCTACGAGCAGTACTTC.

This chain connects TRBV3-1 (or the pseudogene TRBV3-2) to TRBJ2-7; weak D call: TRBD1 (5 bases). Trimming shortened V by 0 bases and J by 5 bases, and 11 bases separated the two germline ends. Germline CDR1 is LGHDT and CDR2 is YNNKEL (reference sequence). CDR3 length: 14 residues. CDR3 region: CASSQDATANEQYF. CDR3 nucleotide sequence: TGTGCCAGCAGCCAAGATGCGACAGCCAACGAGCAGTACTTC.

The chain links TRBV6-1 to TRBJ2-7; D might be TRBD2 (5 bases). V lost 3 bases, J lost 0 bases, and 15 bases lay in between. The CDR3 covers 16 residues. Germline V CDR1 and CDR2: MNHNS, SASEGT. CDR3 sequence reads: CASSDALTTSSYEQYF. CDR3 DNA sequence: TGTGCCAGCAGTGATGCCCTCACAACTAGCTCCTACGAGCAGTACTTC.

The genes are TRBV11-3 and TRBJ2-7, with unresolved D. This CDR3 contains 12 residues. CDR1 is SGHNT, CDR2 YENEEA, per germline. The V end lost 5 bases, the J end lost 4 bases, and 9 bases lay between the germline ends. The CDR3 nucleotides read TGTGCCAGCAGCCCCCAAGCTTACGAGCAGTACTTC. Protein product: CASSPQAYEQYF.

This clone was seen only once. The rearrangement uses TRBV6-5 and TRBJ2-5, with 11 bases aligning to TRBD2. The CDR3 sequence is 15 residues long. With V trimmed by 6 bases and J by 5 bases, 8 bases remained unmatched. Germline V gene data show CDR1 as MNHEY and CDR2 as SVGAGI. The CDR3 region has the DNA TGTGCCAGCAGCCCGACTAGCGGGAACCCGGAGACCCAGTACTTC. Translated, it gives CASSPTSGNPETQYF.

The chain links TRBV28 to TRBJ2-7; perhaps TRBD1 as D (6 bases). This CDR3 has 15 residues. The germline V gene encodes CDR1 MDHEN and CDR2 SYDVKM. Trimming took off 4 bases at V and 5 bases at J, with 18 bases between the two ends. The CDR3 DNA reads TGTGCCAGCAGTTCCCCCCGGGACATGACCAACGAGCAGTACTTC. Its translation is CASSSPRDMTNEQYF. The complete variable domain, with remaining parts taken from reference TRBV28 and TRBJ2-7, reads DVKVTQSSRYLVKRTGEKVFLECVQDMDHENMFWYRQDPGLGLRLIYFSYDVKMKEKGDIPEGYSVSREKKERFSLILESASTNQTSMYLCASSSPRDMTNEQYFGPGTRLTVT.

This sequence joins TRBV7-9 and TRBJ2-3; 10 nucleotides align to TRBD2. This CDR3 comprises 16 residues. Unmatched junction bases numbered 6, after V lost 4 bases and J lost 2 bases. Germline V gene lookup returns CDR1 SEHNR and CDR2 FQNEAQ (reference sequence). This CDR3 is CASSSPGLAYTDTQYF. As DNA, the CDR3 is TGTGCCAGCAGCTCTCCGGGACTAGCGTACACAGATACGCAGTATTTT. The full variable domain, rest sourced from reference TRBV7-9 and TRBJ2-3, is DTGVSQNPRHKITKRGQNVTFRCDPISEHNRLYWYRQTLGQGPEFLTYFQNEAQLEKSRLLSDRFSAERPKGSFSTLEIQRTEQGDSAMYLCASSSPGLAYTDTQYFGPGTRLTVL.

This clone was observed a single time. The V call is TRBV2, the J call TRBJ2-3; D is perhaps TRBD2 (7 bases). The CDR3 extends over 16 amino acids. The germline V gene has CDR1 SNHLY and CDR2 FYNNEI. Trimming stripped 6 bases from V and 2 bases from J, with 18 bases between. CDR3 nucleotide sequence: TGTGCCAGCAGGCCAAGGAGGGGGGGAATCACAGATACGCAGTATTTT. Translated, it gives CASRPRRGGITDTQYF.

The V and J genes are TRBV6-5 and TRBJ2-7; 8 bases agree with TRBD2. V was clipped by 7 bases and J by 3 bases; unmatched bases: 11. The CDR3 has 15 amino acids. CDR1 and CDR2 from the germline V gene are MNHEY and SVGAGI. The CDR3 sequence: CASTNLAGSYYEQYF. In DNA form, the CDR3 reads TGTGCCAGCACCAACCTAGCGGGCTCCTACTACGAGCAGTACTTC.

This clone was detected only a few times. The chain employs TRBV11-1 and TRBJ2-7; no reliable D call. V was clipped by 5 bases and J by 1 base, with 9 bases between them. Germline lookup yields CDR1 SGHAT and CDR2 FQDESV (reference sequence). This CDR3 has 13 amino acids. The CDR3 reads CASSPLESYEQYF. The CDR3 nucleotides read TGTGCCAGCAGCCCGCTAGAGTCCTACGAGCAGTACTTC.

This clone was counted a single time. The chain links TRBV14 to TRBJ2-3, with 9 bases lining up with TRBD2. The CDR3 has 16 amino acids. After removal of 1 base from V and 6 bases from J, the junction contained 8 bases not matched to a gene. Germline V lookup: CDR1 SGHDN, CDR2 FVKESK. CDR3 region: CASSQGVSGRSDTQYF. For the CDR3, the DNA is TGTGCCAGCAGCCAAGGAGTTAGCGGGAGATCTGATACGCAGTATTTT.